One and the same sample provided the 2 T cell receptor beta chains below, sequenced in a study of CD8 T cells in ankylosing spondylitis. TCRdb independently ran MiXCR on the 5' RACE reads; one entry per CDR3 protein. The profile shows fewer than 180,000 distinct CDR3 sequences, around 43% of them singletons. Sequencing was done on a sample of synovial fluid, either unsorted or a sorted T cell fraction (not recorded which). The receptor set was obtained from a male donor with ankylosing spondylitis.

This clonotype was observed a handful of times. The chain joins TRBV3-1 to TRBJ2-3, with 14 bases that match TRBD2. The V segment lost 3 bases and the J segment 3 bases; nucleotides outside the gene matches: 5. This CDR3 has 17 residues. The germline V gene encodes CDR1 LGHDT and CDR2 YNNKEL (reference sequence). This CDR3 reads CASSQGLAGVRTDTQYF. The DNA for the CDR3 is TGTGCCAGCAGCCAGGGACTAGCGGGAGTAAGGACAGATACGCAGTATTTT.

This chain joins TRBV6-1 and TRBJ1-3; D is unclear. The CDR3 runs to 18 residues. The V gene's germline CDR1 is MNHNS and CDR2 SASEGT. V lost 4 bases and J lost 0, with 19 bases in between. The CDR3 nucleotides are TGTGCCAGCAGTGTGATGCTTCGGCAGTCGAGCTCTGGAAACACCATATATTTT. Translating gives CASSVMLRQSSSGNTIYF.